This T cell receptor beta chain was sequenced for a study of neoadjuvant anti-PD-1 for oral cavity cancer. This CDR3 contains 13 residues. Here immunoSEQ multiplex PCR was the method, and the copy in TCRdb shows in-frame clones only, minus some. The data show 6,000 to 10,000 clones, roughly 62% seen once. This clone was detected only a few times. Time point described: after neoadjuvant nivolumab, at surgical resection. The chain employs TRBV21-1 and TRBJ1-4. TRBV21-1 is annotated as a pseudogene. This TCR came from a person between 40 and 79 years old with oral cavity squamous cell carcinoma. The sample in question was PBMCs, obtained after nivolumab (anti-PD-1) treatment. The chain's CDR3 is CASSKRRGEKLFF. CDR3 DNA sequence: TGTGCCAGCAGCAAACGCCGAGGGGAAAAACTGTTTTTT.